This is a list of T cell receptor beta chains from one sample in a study of T cells in Graves' hyperthyroidism and ophthalmopathy. TCRdb used MiXCR to reprocess the multiplex PCR reads, holding one entry per CDR3 protein. The repertoire holds some 570,000 distinct CDR3 sequences, with about a sixth as singletons. The sequenced sample was blood. Source of these receptors: a woman aged 18-30 years with Graves' ophthalmopathy. The CDR3 runs from the conserved cysteine through the conserved F or W. D genes are given only for firm matches. Clone size appears in some rows only: once, few, many, or a class for an expanded clone.

>TRBV25-1|few|TRBJ1-1|NA
CASSESDMNTEAFF
TGTGCCAGCAGTGAATCCGACATGAACACTGAAGCTTTCTTT
>TRBV5-5|few|TRBJ1-1|TRBD1
CASSSGQGSVTEAFF
TGTGCCAGCAGCAGCGGACAGGGGAGTGTGACTGAAGCTTTCTTT
>TRBV5-1|many|TRBJ2-7|TRBD1
CASSLGAPTGTGAYEQYF
TGCGCCAGCAGTCTAGGAGCTCCAACCGGGACAGGGGCCTACGAGCAGTACTTC
>TRBV27|few|TRBJ2-1|NA
CASSQGTKTNNEQFF
TGTGCCAGCAGTCAAGGGACAAAAACTAACAATGAGCAGTTCTTC
>TRBV14|few|TRBJ2-1|TRBD2
CASSLGPGLADNEQFF
TGTGCCAGCAGCCTGGGCCCGGGACTAGCGGACAATGAGCAGTTCTTC
>TRBV9|few|TRBJ1-6|NA
CASSVAPGQHSPLHF
TGTGCCAGCAGCGTAGCTCCGGGCCAACATTCACCCCTCCACTTT
>TRBV7-9|NA|TRBJ2-3|NA
CASSLDDPGFSSTDTQYF
TGTGCCAGCAGCTTAGACGACCCAGGGTTTTCTAGCACAGATACGCAGTATTTT
>TRBV27|few|TRBJ1-2|NA
CASSLKGEAYGYTF
TGTGCCAGCAGTTTAAAGGGAGAGGCCTATGGCTACACCTTC
>TRBV2|many|TRBJ1-1|NA
CASSEMGGSAEAFF
TGTGCCAGCAGTGAAATGGGGGGGAGCGCTGAAGCTTTCTTT
>TRBV9|NA|TRBJ1-6|TRBD1
CASSRSGTVYSPLHF
TGTGCCAGCAGCCGCTCCGGGACAGTATATTCACCCCTCCACTTT
>TRBV6-1|few|TRBJ2-7|TRBD1
CASSEPLTGNYEQYF
TGTGCCAGCAGTGAACCCCTGACAGGGAACTACGAGCAGTACTTC
>TRBV30|many|TRBJ1-2|NA
CAWSLSLYGYTF
TGTGCCTGGAGTCTCAGCCTCTATGGCTACACCTTC
>TRBV20-1|many|TRBJ2-1|TRBD2
CSAYDSGRAVAYNEQFF
TGCAGTGCTTATGACAGCGGGAGGGCCGTCGCCTACAATGAGCAGTTCTTC
>TRBV29-1|NA|TRBJ2-3|NA
CSVELLARVADTQYF
TGCAGCGTTGAACTATTGGCACGGGTAGCAGATACGCAGTATTTT
>TRBV5-4|once|TRBJ2-3|TRBD1
CASSVQGAHPDTQYF
TGTGCCAGCAGCGTACAGGGGGCGCACCCAGATACGCAGTATTTT
>TRBV7-2|NA|TRBJ2-3|TRBD1
CASSLTGQSTDTQYF
TGTGCCAGCAGCTTAACGGGACAGAGCACAGATACGCAGTATTTT
>TRBV20-1|many|TRBJ2-4|NA
CSAMGLSGSIQYF
TGCAGTGCTATGGGACTGTCGGGGAGCATTCAGTACTTC
>TRBV2|many|TRBJ1-5|TRBD1
CASSAQTGSNQPQHF
TGTGCCAGCAGTGCCCAGACAGGGAGCAATCAGCCCCAGCATTTT
>TRBV30|many|TRBJ1-1|TRBD1
CAWNSGGSTEAFF
TGTGCCTGGAACTCAGGGGGCTCCACTGAAGCTTTCTTT
>TRBV2|NA|TRBJ1-1|NA
CASSDLGSDTEAFF
TGTGCCAGCAGTGATCTGGGATCAGACACTGAAGCTTTCTTT
>TRBV11-2|many|TRBJ2-3|NA
CASSPQRAGTDTQYF
TGTGCCAGCAGCCCCCAGCGGGCCGGCACAGATACGCAGTATTTT
>TRBV28|many|TRBJ2-5|TRBD2
CASSSSWGLGEETQYF
TGTGCCAGCAGTTCTAGTTGGGGACTAGGAGAAGAGACCCAGTACTTC
>TRBV6-1|many|TRBJ2-3|TRBD2
CASSESSGSTDTQYF
TGTGCCAGCAGTGAATCCAGCGGGAGTACAGATACGCAGTATTTT
>TRBV3-1|many|TRBJ2-3|TRBD1
CASSRPGQVDGDTQYF
TGTGCCAGCAGCCGTCCGGGACAGGTTGATGGAGATACGCAGTATTTT
>TRBV28|many|TRBJ1-2|TRBD1
CASSLLEGTGAPYYGYTF
TGTGCCAGCAGTTTATTAGAGGGGACAGGGGCGCCTTACTATGGCTACACCTTC
>TRBV3-1|many|TRBJ1-4|NA
CASSKSPSPNEKLFF
TGTGCCAGCAGCAAATCGCCCAGCCCAAATGAAAAACTGTTTTTT
>TRBV27|NA|TRBJ2-2|NA
CASSSDLRITGELFF
TGTGCCAGCAGTTCAGATCTTAGAATTACCGGGGAGCTGTTTTTT
>TRBV6-1|many|TRBJ1-1|TRBD1
CASSYGGRGPEAFF
TGTGCCAGCAGTTACGGGGGCAGGGGGCCTGAAGCTTTCTTT
>TRBV6-1|few|TRBJ2-1|TRBD1
CASRSPGTGGSEQFF
TGTGCCAGCAGATCACCAGGGACAGGGGGCAGTGAGCAGTTCTTC
>TRBV12-3/TRBV12-4|once|TRBJ1-1|TRBD1
CASSSGQGAPNTEAFF
TGTGCCAGCAGTTCGGGACAGGGGGCACCTAACACTGAAGCTTTCTTT
>TRBV7-8|few|TRBJ2-2|NA
CASNGGRENTGELFF
TGTGCCAGCAACGGAGGGCGGGAGAACACCGGGGAGCTGTTTTTT
>TRBV27|few|TRBJ2-1|TRBD2
CASSPGTSGSGYNEQFF
TGTGCCAGCAGCCCCGGGACTAGCGGGAGTGGCTACAATGAGCAGTTCTTC
>TRBV6-1|many|TRBJ2-3|NA
CASSEGGGGPDTQYF
TGTGCCAGCAGTGAAGGCGGAGGGGGGCCAGATACGCAGTATTTT